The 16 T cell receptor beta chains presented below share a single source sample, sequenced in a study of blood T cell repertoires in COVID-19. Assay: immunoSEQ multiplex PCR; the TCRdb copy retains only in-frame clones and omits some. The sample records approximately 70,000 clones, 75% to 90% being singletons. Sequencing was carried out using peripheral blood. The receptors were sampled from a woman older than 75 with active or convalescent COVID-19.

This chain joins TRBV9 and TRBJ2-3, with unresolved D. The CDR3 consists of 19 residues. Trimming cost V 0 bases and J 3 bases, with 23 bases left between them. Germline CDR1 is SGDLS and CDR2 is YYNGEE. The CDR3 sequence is CASSVGGRPSAAPTDTQYF. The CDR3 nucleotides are TGTGCCAGCAGCGTAGGAGGCCGGCCGTCGGCAGCCCCAACAGATACGCAGTATTTT.

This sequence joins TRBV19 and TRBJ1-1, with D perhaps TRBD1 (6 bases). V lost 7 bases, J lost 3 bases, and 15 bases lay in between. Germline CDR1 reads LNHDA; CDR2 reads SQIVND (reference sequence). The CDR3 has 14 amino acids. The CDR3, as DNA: TGTGCCAGTATCCGCCGGGACACTTACACTGAAGCTTTCTTT. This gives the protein CASIRRDTYTEAFF. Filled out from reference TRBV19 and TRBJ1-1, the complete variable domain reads DGGITQSPKYLFRKEGQNVTLSCEQNLNHDAMYWYRQDPGQGLRLIYYSQIVNDFQKGDIAEGYSVSREKKESFPLTVTSAQKNPTAFYLCASIRRDTYTEAFFGQGTRLTVV.

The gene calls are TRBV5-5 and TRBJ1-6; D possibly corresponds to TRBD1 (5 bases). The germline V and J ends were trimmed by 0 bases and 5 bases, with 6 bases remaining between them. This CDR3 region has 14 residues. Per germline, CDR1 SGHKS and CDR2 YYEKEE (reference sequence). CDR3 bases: TGTGCCAGCAGCTTGGGGGGCAATAATTCACCCCTCCACTTT. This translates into CASSLGGNNSPLHF.

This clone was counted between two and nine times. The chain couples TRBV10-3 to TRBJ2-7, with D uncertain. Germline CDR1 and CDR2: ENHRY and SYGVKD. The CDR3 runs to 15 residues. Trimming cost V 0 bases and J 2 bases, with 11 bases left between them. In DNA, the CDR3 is TGTGCCATCAGTGAGTCTGCAGGCCCGACCTACGAGCAGTACTTC. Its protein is CAISESAGPTYEQYF.

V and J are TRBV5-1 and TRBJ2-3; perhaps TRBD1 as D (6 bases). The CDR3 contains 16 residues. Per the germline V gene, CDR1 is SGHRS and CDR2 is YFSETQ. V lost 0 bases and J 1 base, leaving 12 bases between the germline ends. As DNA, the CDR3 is TGCGCCAGCAGCTTGGAAGGGGGAATGGGCACAGATACGCAGTATTTT. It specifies CASSLEGGMGTDTQYF.

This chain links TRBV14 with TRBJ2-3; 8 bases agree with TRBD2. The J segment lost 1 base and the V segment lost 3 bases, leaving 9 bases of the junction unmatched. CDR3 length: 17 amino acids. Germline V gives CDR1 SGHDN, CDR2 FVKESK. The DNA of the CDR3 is TGTGCCAGCAGCCACCTAACTAGCGGAGGGGGCACAGATACGCAGTATTTT. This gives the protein CASSHLTSGGGTDTQYF.

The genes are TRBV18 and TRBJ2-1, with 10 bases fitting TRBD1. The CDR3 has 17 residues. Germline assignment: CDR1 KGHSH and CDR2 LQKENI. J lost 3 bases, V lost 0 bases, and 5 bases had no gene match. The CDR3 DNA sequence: TGTGCCAGCTCACCACCTGGGGACAGGGGCTACTACAATGAGCAGTTCTTC. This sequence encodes CASSPPGDRGYYNEQFF.

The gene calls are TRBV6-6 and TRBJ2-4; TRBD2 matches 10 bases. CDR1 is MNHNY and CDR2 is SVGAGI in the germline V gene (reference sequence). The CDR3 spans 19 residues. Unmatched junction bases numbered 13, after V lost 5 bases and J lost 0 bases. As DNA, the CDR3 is TGTGCCAGCAGTCCGCTAGCGGGGGCCCTTTTAATAGCCAAAAACATTCAGTACTTC. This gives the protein CASSPLAGALLIAKNIQYF.

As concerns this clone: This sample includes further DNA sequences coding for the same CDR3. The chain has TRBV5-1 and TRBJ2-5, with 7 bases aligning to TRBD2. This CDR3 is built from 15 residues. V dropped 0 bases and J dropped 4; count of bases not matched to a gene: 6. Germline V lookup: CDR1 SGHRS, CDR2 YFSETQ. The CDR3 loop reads CASSLEGSGGETQYF. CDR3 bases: TGCGCCAGCAGCTTGGAGGGGTCGGGGGGAGAGACCCAGTACTTC.

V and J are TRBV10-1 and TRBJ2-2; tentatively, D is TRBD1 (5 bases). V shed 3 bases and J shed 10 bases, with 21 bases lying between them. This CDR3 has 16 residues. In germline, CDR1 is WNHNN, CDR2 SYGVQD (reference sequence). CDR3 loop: CASSEWSGQSAEELFF. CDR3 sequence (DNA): TGCGCCAGCAGTGAATGGTCAGGGCAGTCGGCCGAGGAGCTGTTTTTT.

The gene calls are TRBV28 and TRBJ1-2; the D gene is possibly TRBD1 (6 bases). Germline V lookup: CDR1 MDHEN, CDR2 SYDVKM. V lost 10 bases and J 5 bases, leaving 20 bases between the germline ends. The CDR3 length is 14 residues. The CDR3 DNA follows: TGTGCCACCACAGCAGGGGAACAGGGATATGGCTACACCTTC. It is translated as CATTAGEQGYGYTF.

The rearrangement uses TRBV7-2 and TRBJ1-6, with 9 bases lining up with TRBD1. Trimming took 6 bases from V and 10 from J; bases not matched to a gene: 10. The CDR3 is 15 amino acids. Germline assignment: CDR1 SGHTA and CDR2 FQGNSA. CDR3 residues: CASRRGTGSVSPLHF. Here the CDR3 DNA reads TGTGCCAGCAGACGAGGGACAGGGAGTGTGTCACCCCTCCACTTT.

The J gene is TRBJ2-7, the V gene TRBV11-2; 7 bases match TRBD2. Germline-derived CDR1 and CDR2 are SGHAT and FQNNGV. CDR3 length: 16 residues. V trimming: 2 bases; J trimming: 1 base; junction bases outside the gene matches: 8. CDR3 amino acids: CASSLWGGSGSYEQYF. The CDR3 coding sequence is TGTGCCAGCAGCTTATGGGGGGGGTCCGGTTCCTACGAGCAGTACTTC.

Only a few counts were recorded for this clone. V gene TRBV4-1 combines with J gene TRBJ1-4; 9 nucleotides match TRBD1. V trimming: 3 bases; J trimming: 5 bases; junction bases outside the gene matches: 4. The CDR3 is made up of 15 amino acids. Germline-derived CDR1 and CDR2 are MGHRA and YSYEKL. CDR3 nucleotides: TGCGCCAGCAGCCAGCCCGACAGGGGGAATGAAAAACTGTTTTTT. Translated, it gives CASSQPDRGNEKLFF.

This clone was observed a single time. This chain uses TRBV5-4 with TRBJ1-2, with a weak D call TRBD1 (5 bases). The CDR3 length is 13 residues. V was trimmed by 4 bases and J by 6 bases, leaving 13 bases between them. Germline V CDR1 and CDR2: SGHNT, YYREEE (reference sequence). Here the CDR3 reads CASSGSQGNGYTF. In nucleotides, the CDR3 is TGTGCCAGCAGCGGATCTCAGGGTAATGGCTACACCTTC. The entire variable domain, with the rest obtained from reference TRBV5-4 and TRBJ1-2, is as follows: ETGVTQSPTHLIKTRGQQVTLRCSSQSGHNTVSWYQQALGQGPQFIFQYYREEENGRGNFPPRFSGLQFPNYSSELNVNALELDDSALYLCASSGSQGNGYTFGSGTRLTVV.

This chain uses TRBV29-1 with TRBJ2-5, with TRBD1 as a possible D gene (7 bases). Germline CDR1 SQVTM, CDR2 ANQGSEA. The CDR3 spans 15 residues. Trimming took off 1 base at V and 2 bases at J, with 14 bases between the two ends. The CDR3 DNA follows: TGCAGCGTTGAAGGCGGGACAGCAAAACAAGAGACCCAGTACTTC. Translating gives CSVEGGTAKQETQYF. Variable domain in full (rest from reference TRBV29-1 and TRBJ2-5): SAVISQKPSRDICQRGTSLTIQCQVDSQVTMMFWYRQQPGQSLTLIATANQGSEATYESGFVIDKFPISRPNLTFSTLTVSNMSPEDSSIYLCSVEGGTAKQETQYFGPGTRLLVL.